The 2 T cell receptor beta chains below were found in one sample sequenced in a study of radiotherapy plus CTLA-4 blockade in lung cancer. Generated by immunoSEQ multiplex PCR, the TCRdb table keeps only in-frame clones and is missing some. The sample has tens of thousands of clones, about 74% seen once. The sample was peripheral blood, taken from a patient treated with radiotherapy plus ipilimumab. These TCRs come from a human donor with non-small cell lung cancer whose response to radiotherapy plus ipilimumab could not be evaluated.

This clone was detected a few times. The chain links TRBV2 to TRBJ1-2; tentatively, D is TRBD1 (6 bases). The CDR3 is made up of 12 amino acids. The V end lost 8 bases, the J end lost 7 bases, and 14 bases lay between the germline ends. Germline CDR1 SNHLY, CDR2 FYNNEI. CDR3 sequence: CASGKGGPGYTF. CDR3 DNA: TGTGCCAGCGGGAAGGGGGGGCCTGGCTACACCTTC.

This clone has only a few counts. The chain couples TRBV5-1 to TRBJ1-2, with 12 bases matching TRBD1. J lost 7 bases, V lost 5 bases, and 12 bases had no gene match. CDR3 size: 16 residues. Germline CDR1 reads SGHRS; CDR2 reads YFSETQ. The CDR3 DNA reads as TGCGCCAGCAGTCCAAACCCGGGACAGGGGGCGTTTGGCTACACCTTC. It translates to CASSPNPGQGAFGYTF.